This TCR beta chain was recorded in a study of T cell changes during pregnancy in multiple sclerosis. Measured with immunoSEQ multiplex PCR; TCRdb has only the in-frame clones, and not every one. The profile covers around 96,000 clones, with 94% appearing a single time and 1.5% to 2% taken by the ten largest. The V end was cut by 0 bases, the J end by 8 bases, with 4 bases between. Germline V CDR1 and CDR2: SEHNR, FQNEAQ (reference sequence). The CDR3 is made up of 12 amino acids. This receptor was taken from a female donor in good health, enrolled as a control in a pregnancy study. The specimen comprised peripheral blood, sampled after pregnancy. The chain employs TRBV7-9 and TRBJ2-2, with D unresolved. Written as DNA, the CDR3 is TGTGCCAGCAGCTTAGCGTCGGGGGAGCTGTTTTTT. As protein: CASSLASGELFF.